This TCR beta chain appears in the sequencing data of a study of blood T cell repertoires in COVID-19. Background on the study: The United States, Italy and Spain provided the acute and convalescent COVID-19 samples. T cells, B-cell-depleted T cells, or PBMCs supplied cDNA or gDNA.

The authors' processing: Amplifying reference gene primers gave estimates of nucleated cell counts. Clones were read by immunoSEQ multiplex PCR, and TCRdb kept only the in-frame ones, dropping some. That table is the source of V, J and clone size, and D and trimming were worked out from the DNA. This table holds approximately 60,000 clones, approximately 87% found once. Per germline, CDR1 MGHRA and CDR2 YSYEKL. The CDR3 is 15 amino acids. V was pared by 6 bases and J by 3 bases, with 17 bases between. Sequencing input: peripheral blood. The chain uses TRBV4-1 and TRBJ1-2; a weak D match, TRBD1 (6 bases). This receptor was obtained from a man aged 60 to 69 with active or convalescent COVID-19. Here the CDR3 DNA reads TGCGCCAGCAGGCACCACAGGGATGCCGACTATGGCTACACCTTC. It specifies CASRHHRDADYGYTF.